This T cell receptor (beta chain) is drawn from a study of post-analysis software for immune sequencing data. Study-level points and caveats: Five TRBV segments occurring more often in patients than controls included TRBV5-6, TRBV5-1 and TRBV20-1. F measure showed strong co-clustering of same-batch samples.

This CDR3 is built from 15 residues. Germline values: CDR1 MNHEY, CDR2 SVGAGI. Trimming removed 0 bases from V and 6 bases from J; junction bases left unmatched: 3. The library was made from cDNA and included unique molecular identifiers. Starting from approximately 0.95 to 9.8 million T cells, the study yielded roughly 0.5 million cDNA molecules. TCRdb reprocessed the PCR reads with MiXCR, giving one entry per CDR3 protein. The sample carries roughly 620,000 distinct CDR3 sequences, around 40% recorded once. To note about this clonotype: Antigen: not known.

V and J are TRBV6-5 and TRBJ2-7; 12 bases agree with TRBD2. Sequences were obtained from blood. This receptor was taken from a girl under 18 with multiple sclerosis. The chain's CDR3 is CASSYSLLAGGEQYF. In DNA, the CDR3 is TGTGCCAGCAGTTACTCGTTACTAGCGGGAGGCGAGCAGTACTTC.